This TCR beta chain emerged from a study of radiotherapy plus CTLA-4 blockade in lung cancer. Turning to the study itself: Objective response rate was about 18%; disease control rate, 31%. The study's findings and limits: Expansion of tumor-derived TCR clones was observed in blood after radiotherapy plus ipilimumab. Strongest reported response predictors: early blood clone changes and post-radiation interferon-beta.

On this clone: Its antigen is currently unknown.

CTLA-4 blockade with ipilimumab, together with focal radiation, was given to patients with chemo-refractory metastatic non-small-cell lung cancer. Clones were read by immunoSEQ multiplex PCR, and TCRdb kept only the in-frame ones, dropping some. The sample lists 70,000 to 95,000 clones; approximately 80% were seen once. CDR3 length equals 17 residues. With V trimmed by 0 bases and J by 5 bases, 15 bases remained unmatched. CDR1 GTSNPN and CDR2 SVGIG come from the germline V gene (reference sequence). The sequences come from peripheral blood, collected from a patient treated with radiotherapy plus ipilimumab. This clonotype was obtained from a human donor with non-small cell lung cancer that progressed on radiotherapy plus ipilimumab. The J gene is TRBJ2-5, the V gene TRBV30; 7 nucleotides line up with TRBD1. The DNA of the CDR3 is TGTGCCTGGAGTGTCCCTATTGACAGGGCGCCCTGGGAGACCCAGTACTTC. Encoded protein: CAWSVPIDRAPWETQYF.